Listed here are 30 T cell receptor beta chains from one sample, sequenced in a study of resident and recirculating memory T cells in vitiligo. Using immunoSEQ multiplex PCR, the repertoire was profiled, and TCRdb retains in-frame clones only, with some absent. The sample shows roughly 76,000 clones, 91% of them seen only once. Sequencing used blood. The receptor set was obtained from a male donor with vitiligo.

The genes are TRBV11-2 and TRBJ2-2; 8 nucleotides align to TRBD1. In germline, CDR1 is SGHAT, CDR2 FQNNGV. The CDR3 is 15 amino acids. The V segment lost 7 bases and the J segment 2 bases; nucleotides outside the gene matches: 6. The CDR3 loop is CASIPQGGNTGELFF. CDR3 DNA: TGTGCCAGCATCCCACAGGGGGGCAACACCGGGGAGCTGTTTTTT. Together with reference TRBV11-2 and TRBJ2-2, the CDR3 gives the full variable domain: EAGVAQSPRYKIIEKRQSVAFWCNPISGHATLYWYQQILGQGPKLLIQFQNNGVVDDSQLPKDRFSAERLKGVDSTLKIQPAKLEDSAVYLCASIPQGGNTGELFFGEGSRLTVL.

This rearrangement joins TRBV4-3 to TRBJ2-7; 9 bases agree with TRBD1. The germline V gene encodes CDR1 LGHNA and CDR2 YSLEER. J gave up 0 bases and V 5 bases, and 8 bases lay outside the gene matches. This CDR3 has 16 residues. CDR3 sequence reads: CASSAYRDRASYEQYF. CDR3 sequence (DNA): TGCGCCAGCAGCGCATACCGGGACAGGGCCTCCTACGAGCAGTACTTC.

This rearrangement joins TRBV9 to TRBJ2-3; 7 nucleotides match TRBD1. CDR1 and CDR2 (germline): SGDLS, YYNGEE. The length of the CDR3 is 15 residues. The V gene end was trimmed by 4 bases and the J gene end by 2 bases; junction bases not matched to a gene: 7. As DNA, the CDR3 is TGTGCCAGCAGCCGAGGGGACAGATTCACAGATACGCAGTATTTT. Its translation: CASSRGDRFTDTQYF.

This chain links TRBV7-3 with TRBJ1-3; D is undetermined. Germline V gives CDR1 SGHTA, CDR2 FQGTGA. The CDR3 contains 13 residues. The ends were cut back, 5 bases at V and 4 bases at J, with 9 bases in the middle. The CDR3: CASSDPGGNTIYF. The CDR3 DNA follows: TGTGCCAGCAGCGACCCCGGGGGAAACACCATATATTTT.

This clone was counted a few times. The CDR3 loop is CASSQDSANSPLHF. The CDR3 DNA reads as TGTGCCAGCAGCCAGGACAGTGCTAATTCACCCCTCCACTTT. V usage is TRBV7-9 and J usage is TRBJ1-6; weak D call: TRBD1 (6 bases). The germline V and J ends were trimmed by 5 bases and 6 bases, with 11 bases remaining between them. The germline CDR1 and CDR2 sequences are SEHNR and FQNEAQ (reference sequence). The CDR3 consists of 14 residues.

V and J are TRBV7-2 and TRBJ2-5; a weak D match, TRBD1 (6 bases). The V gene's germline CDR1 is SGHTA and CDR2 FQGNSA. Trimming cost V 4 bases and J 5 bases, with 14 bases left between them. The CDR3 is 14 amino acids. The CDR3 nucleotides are TGTGCCAGCAGCTCCTCACAGGGAAGCGAGACCCAGTACTTC. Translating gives CASSSSQGSETQYF.

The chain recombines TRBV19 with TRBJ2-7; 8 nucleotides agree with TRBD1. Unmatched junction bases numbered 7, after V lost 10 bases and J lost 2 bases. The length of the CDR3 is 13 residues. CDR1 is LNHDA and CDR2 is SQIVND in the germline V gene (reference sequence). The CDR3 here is CANSRDRTYEQYF. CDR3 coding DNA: TGTGCCAATTCCCGGGACAGGACCTACGAGCAGTACTTC.

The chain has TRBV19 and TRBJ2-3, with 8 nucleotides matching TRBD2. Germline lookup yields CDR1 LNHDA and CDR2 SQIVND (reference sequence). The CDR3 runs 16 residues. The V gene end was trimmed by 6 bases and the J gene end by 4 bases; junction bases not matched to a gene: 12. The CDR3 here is CASSTATSGLPDTQYF. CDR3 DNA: TGTGCCAGTAGCACCGCTACTAGCGGCCTTCCAGATACGCAGTATTTT.

The CDR3 loop reads CASSDPRTGAAGEKLFF. CDR3 in DNA: TGCGCCAGCAGCGACCCTCGGACAGGGGCTGCGGGTGAAAAACTGTTTTTT. The chain couples TRBV5-1 to TRBJ1-4, with 9 bases identical to TRBD1. This CDR3 spans 17 amino acids. CDR1 and CDR2 from the germline V gene are SGHRS and YFSETQ. V dropped 4 bases and J dropped 7; count of bases not matched to a gene: 14.

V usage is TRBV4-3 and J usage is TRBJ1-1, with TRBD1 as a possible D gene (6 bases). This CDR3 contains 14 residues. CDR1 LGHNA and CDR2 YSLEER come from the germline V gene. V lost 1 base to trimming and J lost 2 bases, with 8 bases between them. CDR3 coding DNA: TGCGCCAGCAGCCAAGGGACAGTTAACACTGAAGCTTTCTTT. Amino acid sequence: CASSQGTVNTEAFF.

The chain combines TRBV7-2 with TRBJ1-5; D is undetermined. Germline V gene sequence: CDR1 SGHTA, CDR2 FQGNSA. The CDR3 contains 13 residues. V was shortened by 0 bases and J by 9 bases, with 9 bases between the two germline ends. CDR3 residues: CASSLALHGPQHF. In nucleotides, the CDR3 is TGTGCCAGCAGCTTAGCGTTACATGGGCCCCAGCATTTT. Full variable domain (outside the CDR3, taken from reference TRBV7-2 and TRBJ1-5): GAGVSQSPSNKVTEKGKDVELRCDPISGHTALYWYRQSLGQGLEFLIYFQGNSAPDKSGLPSDRFSAERTGGSVSTLTIQRTQQEDSAVYLCASSLALHGPQHFGDGTRLSIL.

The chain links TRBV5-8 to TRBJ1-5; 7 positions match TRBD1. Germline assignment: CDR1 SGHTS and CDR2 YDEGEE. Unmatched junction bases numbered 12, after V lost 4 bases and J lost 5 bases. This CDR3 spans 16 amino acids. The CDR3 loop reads CASSPTRQGYDQPQHF. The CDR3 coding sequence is TGTGCCAGCAGCCCCACTCGACAGGGTTACGATCAGCCCCAGCATTTT.

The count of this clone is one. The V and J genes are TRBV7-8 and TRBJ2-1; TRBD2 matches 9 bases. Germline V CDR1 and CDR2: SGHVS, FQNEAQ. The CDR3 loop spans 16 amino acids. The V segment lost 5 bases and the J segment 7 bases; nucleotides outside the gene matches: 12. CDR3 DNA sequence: TGTGCCAGCAGCCGACCTCAAGCGGGGGGAACTAATGAGCAGTTCTTC. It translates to CASSRPQAGGTNEQFF.

The CDR3 region has the DNA TGTGCCAGCAGTTCCCTCCCGGGGGGGGTGGAGACCCAGTACTTC. This sequence encodes CASSSLPGGVETQYF. The gene calls are TRBV6-1 and TRBJ2-5, with TRBD2 matching 8 bases. Trimming cost V 5 bases and J 5 bases; bases outside gene matches: 10. This CDR3 is 15 amino acids long. Germline loops: CDR1 MNHNS, CDR2 SASEGT.

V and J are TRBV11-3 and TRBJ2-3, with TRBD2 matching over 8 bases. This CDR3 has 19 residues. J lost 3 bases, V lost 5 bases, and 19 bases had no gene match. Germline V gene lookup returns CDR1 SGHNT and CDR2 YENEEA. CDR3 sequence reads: CASSPSRAGAAGATDTQYF. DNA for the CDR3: TGTGCCAGCAGCCCCTCACGCGCAGGAGCAGCGGGGGCTACAGATACGCAGTATTTT.

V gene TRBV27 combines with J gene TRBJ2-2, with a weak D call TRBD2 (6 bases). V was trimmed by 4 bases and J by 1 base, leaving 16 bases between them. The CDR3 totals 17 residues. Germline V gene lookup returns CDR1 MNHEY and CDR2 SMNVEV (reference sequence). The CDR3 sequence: CASSSRLGRGNTGELFF. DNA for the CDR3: TGTGCCAGCAGTTCCAGACTAGGGCGGGGGAACACCGGGGAGCTGTTTTTT.

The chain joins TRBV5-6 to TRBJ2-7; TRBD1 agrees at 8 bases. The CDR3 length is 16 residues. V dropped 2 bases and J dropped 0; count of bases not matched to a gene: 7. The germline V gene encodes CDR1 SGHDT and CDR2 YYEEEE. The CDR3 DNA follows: TGTGCCAGCAGCTTCCTTAGACAGGGGACCTCCTACGAGCAGTACTTC. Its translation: CASSFLRQGTSYEQYF.

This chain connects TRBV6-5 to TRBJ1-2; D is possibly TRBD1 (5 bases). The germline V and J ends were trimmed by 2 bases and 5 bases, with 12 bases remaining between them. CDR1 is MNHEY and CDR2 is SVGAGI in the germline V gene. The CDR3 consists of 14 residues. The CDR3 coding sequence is TGTGCCAGCAGTTACGCCAGGGCAGGGTATGGCTACACCTTC. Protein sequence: CASSYARAGYGYTF.

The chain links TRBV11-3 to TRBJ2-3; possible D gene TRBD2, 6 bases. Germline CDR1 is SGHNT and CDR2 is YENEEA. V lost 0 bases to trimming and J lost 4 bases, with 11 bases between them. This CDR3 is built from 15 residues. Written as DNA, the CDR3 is TGTGCCAGCAGCTTAGATGGGGGGTTGGCAGATACGCAGTATTTT. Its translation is CASSLDGGLADTQYF.

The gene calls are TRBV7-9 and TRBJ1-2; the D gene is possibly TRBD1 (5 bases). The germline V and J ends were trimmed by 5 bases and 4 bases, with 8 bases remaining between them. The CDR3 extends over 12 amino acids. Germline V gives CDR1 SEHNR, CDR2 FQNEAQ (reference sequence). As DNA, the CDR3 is TGTGCCAGCAGCCCAGACAGCTATGGCTACACCTTC. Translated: CASSPDSYGYTF.

CDR3 coding DNA: TGTGCCAGCAGCTTAGTCCCGGCCGGGACTAGACAAGAGACCCAGTACTTC. It is translated as CASSLVPAGTRQETQYF. This sequence joins TRBV7-6 and TRBJ2-5; 8 bases are a match to TRBD2. The CDR3 consists of 17 residues. V trimming: 1 base; J trimming: 2 bases; junction bases outside the gene matches: 9. Germline loops: CDR1 SGHVS, CDR2 FNYEAQ.

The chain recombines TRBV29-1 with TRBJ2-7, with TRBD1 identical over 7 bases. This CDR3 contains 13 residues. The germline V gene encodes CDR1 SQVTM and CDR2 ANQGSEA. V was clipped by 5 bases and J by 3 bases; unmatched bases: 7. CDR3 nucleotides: TGCAGCGTTATTACCGGGACAGTCTACGAGCAGTACTTC. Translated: CSVITGTVYEQYF.

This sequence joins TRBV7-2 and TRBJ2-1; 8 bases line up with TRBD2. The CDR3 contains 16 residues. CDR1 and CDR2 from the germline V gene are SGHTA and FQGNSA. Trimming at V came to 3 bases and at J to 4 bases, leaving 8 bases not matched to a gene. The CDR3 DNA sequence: TGTGCCAGCAGCTTGGCTTTAGCGGGGAGATACAATGAGCAGTTCTTC. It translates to CASSLALAGRYNEQFF. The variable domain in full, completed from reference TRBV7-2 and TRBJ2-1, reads GAGVSQSPSNKVTEKGKDVELRCDPISGHTALYWYRQSLGQGLEFLIYFQGNSAPDKSGLPSDRFSAERTGGSVSTLTIQRTQQEDSAVYLCASSLALAGRYNEQFFGPGTRLTVL.

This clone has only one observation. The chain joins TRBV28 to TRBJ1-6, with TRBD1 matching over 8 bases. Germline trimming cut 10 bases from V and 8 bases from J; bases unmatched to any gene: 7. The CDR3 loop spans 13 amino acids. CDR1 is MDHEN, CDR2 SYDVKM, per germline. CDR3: CAIADRAHSPLHF. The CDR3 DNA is TGTGCCATCGCGGACAGGGCCCATTCACCCCTCCACTTT. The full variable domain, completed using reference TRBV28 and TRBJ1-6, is DVKVTQSSRYLVKRTGEKVFLECVQDMDHENMFWYRQDPGLGLRLIYFSYDVKMKEKGDIPEGYSVSREKKERFSLILESASTNQTSMYLCAIADRAHSPLHFGNGTRLTVT.

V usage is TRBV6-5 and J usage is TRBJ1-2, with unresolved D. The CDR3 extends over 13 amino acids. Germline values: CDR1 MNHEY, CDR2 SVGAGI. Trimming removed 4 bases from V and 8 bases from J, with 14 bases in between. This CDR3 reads CASSWAGLFGYTF. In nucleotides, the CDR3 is TGTGCCAGCAGTTGGGCAGGTCTCTTCGGCTACACCTTC.

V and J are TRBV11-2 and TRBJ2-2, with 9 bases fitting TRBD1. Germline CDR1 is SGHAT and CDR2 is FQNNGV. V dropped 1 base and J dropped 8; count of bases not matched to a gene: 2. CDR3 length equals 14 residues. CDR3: CASSLGQGVGELFF. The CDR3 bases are TGTGCCAGCAGCTTAGGACAGGGGGTGGGGGAGCTGTTTTTT.

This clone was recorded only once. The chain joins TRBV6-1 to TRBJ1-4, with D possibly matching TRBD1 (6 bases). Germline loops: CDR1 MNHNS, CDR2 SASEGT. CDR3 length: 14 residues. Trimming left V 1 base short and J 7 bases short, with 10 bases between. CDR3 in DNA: TGTGCCAGCAGTGAAGAAGGGGGTCCTGAAAAACTGTTTTTT. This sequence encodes CASSEEGGPEKLFF.

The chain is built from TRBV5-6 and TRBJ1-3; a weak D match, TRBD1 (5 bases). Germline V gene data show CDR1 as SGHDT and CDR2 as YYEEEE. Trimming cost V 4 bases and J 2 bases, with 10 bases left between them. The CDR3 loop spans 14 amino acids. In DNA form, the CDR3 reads TGTGCCAGCAGCGCGACAGTAGCTGGAAACACCATATATTTT. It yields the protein CASSATVAGNTIYF.

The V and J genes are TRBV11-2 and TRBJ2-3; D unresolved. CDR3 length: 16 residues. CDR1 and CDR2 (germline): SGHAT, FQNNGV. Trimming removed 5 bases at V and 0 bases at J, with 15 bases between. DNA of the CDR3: TGTGCCAGCAGCCCCAGACTCGGAACTAGCACAGATACGCAGTATTTT. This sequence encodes CASSPRLGTSTDTQYF.

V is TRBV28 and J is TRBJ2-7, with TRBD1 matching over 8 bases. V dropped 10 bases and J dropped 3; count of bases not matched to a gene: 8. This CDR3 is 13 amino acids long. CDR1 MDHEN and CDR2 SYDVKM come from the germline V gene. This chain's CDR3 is CATLTGTGYEQYF. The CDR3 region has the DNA TGTGCCACTCTTACCGGGACAGGCTACGAGCAGTACTTC. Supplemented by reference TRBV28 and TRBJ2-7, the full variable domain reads DVKVTQSSRYLVKRTGEKVFLECVQDMDHENMFWYRQDPGLGLRLIYFSYDVKMKEKGDIPEGYSVSREKKERFSLILESASTNQTSMYLCATLTGTGYEQYFGPGTRLTVT.